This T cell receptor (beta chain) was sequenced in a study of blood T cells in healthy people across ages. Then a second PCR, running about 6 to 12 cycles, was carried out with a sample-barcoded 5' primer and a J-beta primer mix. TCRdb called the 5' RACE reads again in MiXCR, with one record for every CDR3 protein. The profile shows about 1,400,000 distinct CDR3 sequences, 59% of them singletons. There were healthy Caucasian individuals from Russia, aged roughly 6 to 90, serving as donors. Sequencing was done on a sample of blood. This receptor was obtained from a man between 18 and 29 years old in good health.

The CDR3: CASSLTAMQGKNIQYF. The CDR3 DNA is TGTGCCAGCAGCCTAACGGCCATGCAGGGCAAAAACATTCAGTACTTC. The gene calls are TRBV13 and TRBJ2-4, with D perhaps matching TRBD1 (5 bases). Germline V lookup: CDR1 PRHDT, CDR2 FYEKMQ (reference sequence). The CDR3 has 16 amino acids. Trimming left V 5 bases short and J 3 bases short, with 17 bases between. Variable domain in full (rest from reference TRBV13 and TRBJ2-4): AAGVIQSPRHLIKEKRETATLKCYPIPRHDTVYWYQQGPGQDPQFLISFYEKMQSDKGSIPDRFSAQQFSDYHSELNMSSLELGDSALYFCASSLTAMQGKNIQYFGAGTRLSVL.